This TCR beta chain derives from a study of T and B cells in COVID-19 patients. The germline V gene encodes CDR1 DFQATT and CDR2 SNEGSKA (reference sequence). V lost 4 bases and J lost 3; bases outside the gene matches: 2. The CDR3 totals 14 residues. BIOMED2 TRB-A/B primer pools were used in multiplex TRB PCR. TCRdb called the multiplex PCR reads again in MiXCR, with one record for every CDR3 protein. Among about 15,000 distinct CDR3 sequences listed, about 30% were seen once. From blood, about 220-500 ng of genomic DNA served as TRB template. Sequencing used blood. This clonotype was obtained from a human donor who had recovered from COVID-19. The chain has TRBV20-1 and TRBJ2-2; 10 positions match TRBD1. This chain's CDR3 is CSATGTGDTGELFF. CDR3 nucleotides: TGCAGTGCTACCGGGACAGGGGACACCGGGGAGCTGTTTTTT.